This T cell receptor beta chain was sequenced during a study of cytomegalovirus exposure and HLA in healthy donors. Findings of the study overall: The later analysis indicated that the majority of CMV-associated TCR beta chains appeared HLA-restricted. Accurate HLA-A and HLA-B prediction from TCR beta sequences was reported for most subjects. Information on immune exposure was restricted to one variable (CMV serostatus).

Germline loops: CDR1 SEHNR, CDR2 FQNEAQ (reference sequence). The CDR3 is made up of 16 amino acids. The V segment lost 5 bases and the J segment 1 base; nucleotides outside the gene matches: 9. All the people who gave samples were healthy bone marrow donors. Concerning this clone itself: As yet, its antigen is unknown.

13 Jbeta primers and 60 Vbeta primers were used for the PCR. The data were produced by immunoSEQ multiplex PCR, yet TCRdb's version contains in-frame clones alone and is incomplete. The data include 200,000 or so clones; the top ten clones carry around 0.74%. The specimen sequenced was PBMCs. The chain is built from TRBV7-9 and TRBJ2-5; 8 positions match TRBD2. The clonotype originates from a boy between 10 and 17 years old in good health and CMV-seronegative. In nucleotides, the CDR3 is TGTGCCAGCAGCGCACCTAGCGGGTCCCTCCAAGAGACCCAGTACTTC. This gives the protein CASSAPSGSLQETQYF.